This T cell receptor (beta chain) is drawn from a study of metastatic and nonmetastatic thyroid tumors. At the level of the study: Repertoires of blood and of tissue (tumor or nodule) from malignant and benign thyroid patients were compared.

The entire patient cohort was treatment-naive prior to thyroid surgery. Per the authors' pipeline: The study built a papillary thyroid cancer distant-metastasis classifier from CDR3 differences across clinicopathological groups. TCRdb re-analyzed the PCR reads through MiXCR. TCRdb's processing, not the study's, gives the V and J calls here. Of roughly 23,000 clones detected, around a fifth appear once; the ten largest clones hold over 10%. This clone came up many times. This CDR3 contains 14 residues. The V end lost 4 bases, the J end lost 0 bases, and 4 bases lay between the germline ends. Germline V lookup: CDR1 MNHEY, CDR2 SVGEGT.

The receptor was derived from a male donor with papillary thyroid cancer or a benign thyroid nodule (not recorded which). Some clones in this sample may be carry-over from other donors' samples. Sequencing was performed on blood. The gene calls are TRBV6-2 or TRBV6-3 and TRBJ2-6, with no clear D. The CDR3 spells CASSCNSGANVLTF. In DNA, the CDR3 is TGTGCCAGCAGTTGCAACTCTGGGGCCAACGTCCTGACTTTC.